This TCR beta chain was recovered during a study of regulatory T cells in long-lasting Graves disease (dated by TCRdb to the early 2020s). Looking at the study overall: Patients with newly diagnosed Graves' disease had been on antithyroid drugs for under 3 months. Persistent Graves' disease patients were compared with newly diagnosed Graves' disease patients by peripheral blood TCR sequencing and RNA sequencing. The study was conducted in China and was registered as a clinical trial. A total of approximately 35 samples underwent TCR sequencing: some 13 from persistent and around 20 from newly diagnosed Graves' disease patients.

Its CDR3 holds 14 amino acids, cysteine through phenylalanine. The only DNA kept is the CDR3, 42 bases in frame from the first base. The V and J ends are trimmed by 7 bases and 2 bases, leaving 12 bases between them. Looking up the germline V gene yields CDR1 ENHRY and CDR2 SYGVKD. Library preparation was by multiplex PCR. The listed sequencing device is Illumina HiSeq 4000. To build TCR beta libraries, CDR3 regions were amplified by Arm-PCR using iRepertoire HTBI primers. Gel purification was performed on PCR products prior to sequencing. Per the authors' processing: Across samples, 60 to 80 TRBV and 15 or so TRBJ segments were identified and used for gene usage analysis of CDR3 amino acid clonotypes. COPE and FqMerger were used to merge the filtered high-quality paired reads into contigs. BLAST was used to align contigs to IMGT TRBV, TRBD and TRBJ reference genes, and CDR3 was defined according to IMGT. Any clonotype with a frequency above 0.1% was classified as a highly expanded clone. Repertoire diversity was measured by Shannon entropy, and V-J evenness by the Gini coefficient. Clonotypes shared by more than one individual were considered public. TCRdb took the public reads, trimmed them with fastp at Q25, ran MiXCR for clone calling and kept in-frame beta chains. Rows merge per CDR3 protein into single entries with the most common DNA and genes. The V and J calls follow TCRdb's processing rather than the paper's. The sample table records roughly 400,000 distinct CDR3 sequences; about 15% of these occur just once. The leading ten clones occupy around 7.6% of the sample.

This clonotype was recorded at least ten times. What antigen it recognizes has not been identified. No qualities accompany the bases; no much larger clone lies one base away. The time point label corresponds to: newly diagnosed GD, antithyroid drugs for less than 3 months. For both TCR sequencing and RNA sequencing, RNA was extracted from PBMCs using TRIzol. Graves' disease was diagnosed according to American Thyroid Association guidelines. Patients for the study were recruited at an endocrinology department in Xi'an, China. Each patient gave about 8.1 milliliters of peripheral blood, collected in an EDTA anticoagulant tube. PBMCs were isolated by Ficoll Paque Plus density gradient separation without further T cell sorting. RNA quality was checked with an Agilent 2100 Bioanalyzer and agarose gel, and concentration with a NanoDrop 2000. General findings and caveats noted by the study authors: Persistent disease showed preferential use of TRBV28, TRBJ1-2 and TRBJ2-5, whereas newly diagnosed disease favored TRBV20-1 and TRBJ2-1. The study examined only peripheral blood because the primary lesion, thyroid tissue, could not be accessed. Only the TCR beta chain was sequenced and analyzed. Patients with persistent disease shared more public clonotypes (under 3,000) than newly diagnosed patients did (966). Compared with newly diagnosed patients, patients with persistent Graves' disease had lower TCR Shannon entropy and fewer highly expanded clones, which suggests clonal expansion. The authors acknowledged the small sample size as a limitation that may reduce accuracy.

The same sample was also used in a study of T cells in Graves' hyperthyroidism and ophthalmopathy. As the second paper documents: Stable Graves' hyperthyroidism was defined as the absence of progression to ophthalmopathy over 18 months of follow-up. The hyperthyroidism patients were between 18 and 65 years old and newly diagnosed, with a disease duration of less than 2 months. Any patient with an uncontrolled infection, another autoimmune disease, pregnancy or lactation was excluded. Diagnoses relied on clinical symptoms, serum thyroxine and TRAb, thyroid ultrasound and orbital computed tomography. The TCR CDR3 was subjected to a first round of RT-PCR using the HTBI primer set and the Qiagen OneStep RT-PCR kit. Most expanded thyroid clonotypes (frequency above 0.001) were also detected in blood, a finding suggesting that blood repertoires may reflect thyroid immune responses. In cross-validation, a model built on a 13 V-J signature told ophthalmopathy apart from stable hyperthyroidism with over 85% sensitivity and 81% to 82% specificity, and in testing the same model reached 80%/75%. During validation, the model predicted progression to ophthalmopathy a median of around 6 months ahead of onset, with around 71% sensitivity and around 73% specificity. TCR V-J signatures able to tell the groups apart were searched for in a discovery cohort of 90 to 100 patients, of whom fewer than 45 had Graves' ophthalmopathy and 55 to 60 had stable Graves' hyperthyroidism. An independent validation cohort of under 20 hyperthyroidism patients and 17 patients who later progressed to ophthalmopathy tested prospective prediction of ophthalmopathy. The roughly 100 discovery patients were randomly divided into training and test sets at a 7:3 ratio. In addition, the study compared T-cell repertoires in thyroid tissue and in blood from roughly 6 Graves' hyperthyroidism patients. Following sampling, methimazole starting at 30 mg daily was given to hyperthyroidism patients, and high-dose intravenous methylprednisolone was given to ophthalmopathy patients. A second multiplex PCR round built the libraries, followed by size selection and purification. Paired-end sequencing of the libraries was performed with 100 bp reads on an Illumina HiSeq2000. SOAPnuke was used to process the raw data, throwing out any read that contained adapters or uncalled bases, had a mean Phred below 15, or lacked an exact constant-primer or identifier match. COPE v1.2.5 was used to merge the high-quality paired reads, and each unique nucleotide sequence was defined as a clonotype. MiTCR v1.1 was used to align the clonotypes against IMGT TRBV, TRBD and TRBJ reference segments. Analysis was restricted to V-J combinations with a frequency above 0.0001, which covered about 99% of repertoires. The TCS score was defined as F50 (clonal expansion) divided by E x V (chaos), with BLOSUM62-based TCRdist calculated between CDR3 peptides within each V-J. Welch's t-statistics and random forest reduced 450 to 600 V-J features to 13, which were used in a naive Bayes classifier (R e1071). Sample size was not statistically predetermined, and investigators were not blinded to group allocation. The paper describes TCR Vbeta CDR3 sequencing of more than 120 peripheral blood samples, made up of approximately 40 ophthalmopathy patients, 70 to 75 hyperthyroidism patients and about 17 progressor patients.

This receptor was identified in a woman aged 35 to 49 with Graves disease. Donor details come from another sample of the same person, matched by shared clones. The rearrangement combines TRBV10-3 with TRBJ2-1; the D region possibly corresponds to TRBD2 (6 bases align). The material was peripheral blood mononuclear cells (PBMCs), obtained at new diagnosis, from a patient treated with antithyroid drugs. The DNA sequence is TGTGCCATCAAGGAGGAGGGCCCCTACAATGAGCAGTTCTTC. It codes for CAIKEEGPYNEQFF.